The 26 T cell receptor beta chains given below trace back to one sample, sequenced in a study of immune evolution from preneoplasia to lung adenocarcinoma. Clones were read by immunoSEQ multiplex PCR, and TCRdb kept only the in-frame ones, dropping some. The sample has around 8,000 clones; about 80% are singletons. The sequencing input was FFPE minimally invasive lung adenocarcinoma tissue. These receptors all come from a person in their 70s with lung adenocarcinoma.

The chain is built from TRBV10-1 and TRBJ1-2; no definite D call. The CDR3 consists of 10 residues. The V end was cut by 7 bases, the J end by 5 bases, with 5 bases between. Germline V gene sequence: CDR1 WNHNN, CDR2 SYGVQD (reference sequence). CDR3 bases: TGCGCCAGCAATGGATATGGCTACACCTTC. As protein: CASNGYGYTF.

The rearrangement joins TRBV5-1 to TRBJ1-1, with D possibly TRBD1 on 5 matching bases. Germline CDR1 SGHRS, CDR2 YFSETQ. This CDR3 spans 15 amino acids. Trimming cost V 3 bases and J 3 bases, with 15 bases left between them. The CDR3, as DNA: TGCGCCAGCAGCTGGGGGGGAGGATTGGACACTGAAGCTTTCTTT. It translates to CASSWGGGLDTEAFF. Full variable domain (missing parts from reference TRBV5-1 and TRBJ1-1): KAGVTQTPRYLIKTRGQQVTLSCSPISGHRSVSWYQQTPGQGLQFLFEYFSETQRNKGNFPGRFSGRQFSNSRSEMNVSTLELGDSALYLCASSWGGGLDTEAFFGQGTRLTVV.

This clone was seen a few times. V gene TRBV5-1 combines with J gene TRBJ2-6; 15 positions match TRBD2. The CDR3 loop spans 18 amino acids. The junction had 4 bases not matched to a gene; V was cut back by 4 bases and J by 2 bases. CDR1 and CDR2 from the germline V gene are SGHRS and YFSETQ. CDR3 sequence reads: CASSPRTSGGAGANVLTF. The CDR3 nucleotides read TGCGCCAGCAGCCCTCGGACTAGCGGGGGGGCTGGGGCCAACGTCCTGACTTTC. Combining the CDR3 with reference TRBV5-1 and TRBJ2-6 gives the whole variable domain KAGVTQTPRYLIKTRGQQVTLSCSPISGHRSVSWYQQTPGQGLQFLFEYFSETQRNKGNFPGRFSGRQFSNSRSEMNVSTLELGDSALYLCASSPRTSGGAGANVLTFGAGSRLTVL.

This clone was picked up one time. The gene calls are TRBV10-1 and TRBJ2-2; 7 positions agree with TRBD2. Unmatched junction bases numbered 6, after V lost 4 bases and J lost 7 bases. The CDR3 is 14 residues long. CDR1 WNHNN and CDR2 SYGVQD come from the germline V gene (reference sequence). The DNA of the CDR3 is TGCGCCAGCAGTGTTGCATGGGAGGGCGGGGAGCTGTTTTTT. The encoded protein is CASSVAWEGGELFF.

J is TRBJ1-4 and V is TRBV7-9; no firm D call. Germline values: CDR1 SEHNR, CDR2 FQNEAQ (reference sequence). The germline V and J ends were trimmed by 2 bases and 7 bases, with 8 bases remaining between them. CDR3 size: 13 residues. The chain's CDR3 is CASSLSYSEKLFF. The CDR3 bases are TGTGCCAGCAGCTTATCCTACTCTGAAAAACTGTTTTTT.

The V gene is TRBV30, the J gene TRBJ2-7; a possible D gene is TRBD1 (5 bases). Trimming cost V 4 bases and J 5 bases, with 15 bases left between them. Germline V gene data show CDR1 as GTSNPN and CDR2 as SVGIG (reference sequence). This CDR3 is built from 13 residues. The CDR3 coding sequence is TGTGCCTGGATCCCGACAGCCCTCAACGAGCAGTACTTC. This codes for CAWIPTALNEQYF.

The chain joins TRBV28 to TRBJ2-7, with D unresolved. This CDR3 region has 12 residues. Trimming removed 6 bases at V and 2 bases at J, with 8 bases between. Germline V gives CDR1 MDHEN, CDR2 SYDVKM. The CDR3 here is CASRTAPYEQYF. CDR3 DNA: TGTGCCAGCAGGACTGCTCCCTACGAGCAGTACTTC. Variable domain in full (rest from reference TRBV28 and TRBJ2-7): DVKVTQSSRYLVKRTGEKVFLECVQDMDHENMFWYRQDPGLGLRLIYFSYDVKMKEKGDIPEGYSVSREKKERFSLILESASTNQTSMYLCASRTAPYEQYFGPGTRLTVT.

This chain links TRBV11-2 with TRBJ2-7; tentatively, D is TRBD1 (6 bases). Looked up from germline, CDR1 is SGHAT and CDR2 is FQNNGV. Trimming left V 1 base short and J 6 bases short, with 16 bases between. The length of the CDR3 is 15 residues. CDR3 sequence reads: CASSLGETGVFEQYF. The CDR3 DNA follows: TGTGCCAGCAGCTTAGGAGAGACAGGCGTTTTCGAGCAGTACTTC.

This clone occurred a few times. Here the CDR3 reads CASSLGRAKLADTQYF. The CDR3 DNA reads TGTGCCAGCAGCTTAGGCCGGGCTAAGCTCGCAGATACGCAGTATTTT. The rearrangement uses TRBV13 and TRBJ2-3; D not resolved. Trimming removed 0 bases at V and 4 bases at J, with 14 bases between. The V gene's germline CDR1 is PRHDT and CDR2 FYEKMQ (reference sequence). The CDR3 loop spans 16 amino acids.

The CDR3 coding sequence is TGTGCCAGCTTGGGGGGGTACCAAGAGACCCAGTACTTC. Protein: CASLGGYQETQYF. This chain joins TRBV6-8 and TRBJ2-5; TRBD2 matches 7 bases. CDR3 length equals 13 residues. Germline V lookup: CDR1 MNHGY, CDR2 SAAAGT. Trimming at V came to 8 bases and at J to 0 bases, leaving 3 bases not matched to a gene.

This chain joins TRBV10-2 and TRBJ1-2; TRBD1 aligns across 7 bases. The CDR3 sequence is 12 residues long. Germline V gene sequence: CDR1 WSHSY, CDR2 SAAADI. J was trimmed by 8 bases and V by 6 bases; bases with no gene match: 6. CDR3: CASSEGAGGYTF. The DNA of the CDR3 is TGCGCCAGCAGCGAGGGGGCAGGGGGCTACACCTTC.

The gene calls are TRBV25-1 and TRBJ2-5; D is undetermined. The CDR3 has 15 residues. The V gene's germline CDR1 is MGHDK and CDR2 SYGVNS. V was pared by 5 bases and J by 2 bases, with 15 bases between. The CDR3 protein is CASSWSSGVQETQYF. CDR3 DNA: TGTGCCAGCAGTTGGAGTAGTGGGGTGCAAGAGACCCAGTACTTC.

The chain links TRBV21-1 to TRBJ2-3; TRBD2, the D gene given by the table, was not confirmed from the DNA. TRBV21-1 is a pseudogene segment. The CDR3 covers 14 residues. CDR3 sequence: CASWGAGDKDTQYF. The CDR3 region has the DNA TGTGCCAGCTGGGGAGCGGGAGATAAAGATACGCAGTATTTT.

J is TRBJ1-1 and V is TRBV28, with D hard to call. The V end lost 5 bases, the J end lost 4 bases, and 17 bases lay between the germline ends. Germline CDR1 and CDR2: MDHEN and SYDVKM. The CDR3 covers 15 residues. Written as DNA, the CDR3 is TGTGCCAGCAGTCACCATTTTGGGCAGTTCACTGAAGCTTTCTTT. Amino acid sequence: CASSHHFGQFTEAFF.

The gene calls are TRBV4-2 and TRBJ1-2; no definite D call. Trimming stripped 2 bases from V and 8 bases from J, with 18 bases between. The CDR3 covers 15 residues. Germline V gives CDR1 LGHNA, CDR2 YNFKEQ. The CDR3 loop reads CASSQSEPLTRGYTF. The CDR3 nucleotides read TGTGCCAGCAGCCAAAGCGAACCCCTAACCCGCGGCTACACCTTC.

The gene calls are TRBV25-1 and TRBJ1-1; D gene unclear. Germline-derived CDR1 and CDR2 are MGHDK and SYGVNS. Deletions cut 4 bases from V and 0 bases from J, with 12 bases between. The CDR3 has 15 residues. CDR3 nucleotide sequence: TGTGCCAGCAGTGGTTGGGGAATTATGAACACTGAAGCTTTCTTT. It encodes CASSGWGIMNTEAFF.

This chain uses TRBV7-2 with TRBJ1-3; D not certain. Germline V gene lookup returns CDR1 SGHTA and CDR2 FQGNSA. V was pared by 5 bases and J by 4 bases, with 6 bases between. CDR3 length: 12 amino acids. In DNA form, the CDR3 reads TGTGCCAGCAGCCATGCCGGAAACACCATATATTTT. It encodes CASSHAGNTIYF.

J is TRBJ2-7 and V is TRBV10-1; TRBD2 might be the D (6 bases). With 0 bases removed from V and 12 bases from J, the gap between germline ends came to 18 bases. The CDR3 consists of 14 residues. CDR1 is WNHNN, CDR2 SYGVQD, per germline (reference sequence). CDR3 nucleotides: TGCGCCAGCAGTGAGTCGCGGGACCAGCGTCTATCGTACTTC. Its protein product is CASSESRDQRLSYF.

The chain is built from TRBV7-8 and TRBJ2-7, with a weak D call TRBD1 (5 bases). The CDR3 totals 11 residues. Trimming pared 5 bases from V and 9 bases from J, leaving 11 bases between. CDR1 and CDR2 from the germline V gene are SGHVS and FQNEAQ. The CDR3 loop reads CASSIQVWQYF. In DNA form, the CDR3 reads TGTGCCAGCAGCATACAGGTGTGGCAGTACTTC.

The CDR3 reads CASSRTSGRLTDTQYF. The CDR3 nucleotides read TGTGCCAGCAGCCGGACTAGCGGGAGACTCACAGATACGCAGTATTTT. The chain links TRBV5-5 to TRBJ2-3, with 13 positions matching TRBD2. The germline V gene has CDR1 SGHKS and CDR2 YYEKEE (reference sequence). V was pared by 4 bases and J by 2 bases, with 4 bases of the junction left unmatched. The CDR3 covers 16 residues.

J is TRBJ2-6 and V is TRBV5-1; D call uncertain. Looked up from germline, CDR1 is SGHRS and CDR2 is YFSETQ. The CDR3 length is 15 residues. Deletions cut 1 base from V and 4 bases from J, with 9 bases between. CDR3 DNA sequence: TGCGCCAGCAGCTTGCAAGGGCCCGGGGCCAACGTCCTGACTTTC. Translated: CASSLQGPGANVLTF.

V gene TRBV5-1 combines with J gene TRBJ1-3; weak D call: TRBD1 (6 bases). With 2 bases removed from V and 1 base from J, the gap between germline ends came to 7 bases. This CDR3 has 14 amino acids. Germline CDR1 is SGHRS and CDR2 is YFSETQ. The CDR3 bases are TGCGCCAGCAGCTTCGGACAGTCTGGAAACACCATATATTTT. This codes for CASSFGQSGNTIYF.

This chain joins TRBV5-4 and TRBJ2-3; unclear D gene. Germline lookup yields CDR1 SGHNT and CDR2 YYREEE (reference sequence). The germline V and J ends were trimmed by 4 bases and 4 bases, with 4 bases remaining between them. The CDR3 is 11 amino acids. CDR3 coding DNA: TGTGCCAGCAGCCGATCAGATACGCAGTATTTT. Residues: CASSRSDTQYF.

The chain carries TRBV5-8 and TRBJ1-1; maybe TRBD1 (5 bases). The CDR3 has 13 residues. Germline V lookup: CDR1 SGHTS, CDR2 YDEGEE. Trimming took off 2 bases at V and 12 bases at J, with 17 bases between the two ends. This CDR3 reads CASSLVRGGLTFF. The CDR3 region has the DNA TGTGCCAGCAGCTTAGTTAGGGGAGGTCTGACTTTCTTT.

The chain is built from TRBV2 and TRBJ1-5, with D perhaps matching TRBD1 (6 bases). The length of the CDR3 is 15 residues. Germline V gives CDR1 SNHLY, CDR2 FYNNEI. Trimming removed 2 bases from V and 8 bases from J, with 16 bases in between. Here the CDR3 reads CASSEKIRGGEPQHF. The DNA for the CDR3 is TGTGCCAGCAGTGAAAAAATCAGGGGAGGGGAGCCCCAGCATTTT.

The CDR3 is CASSRETGNEKLFF. CDR3 DNA sequence: TGTGCCAGCAGTCGGGAGACGGGTAATGAAAAACTGTTTTTT. The V and J genes are TRBV5-4 and TRBJ1-4; D ambiguous. Trimming shortened V by 5 bases and J by 4 bases, and 12 bases separated the two germline ends. There are 14 residues in the CDR3. Germline CDR1 SGHNT, CDR2 YYREEE (reference sequence).